The 14 T cell receptor beta chains below all came from one sample that was sequenced in a study of CD8+ T cells in alopecia areata. Investigators isolated RNA and reverse transcribed it into cDNA to act as the sequencing template. Repertoires were generated with immunoSEQ multiplex PCR, while TCRdb's copy carries only in-frame clones and drops some. The sample contains 90,000 to 100,000 clones, roughly two fifths of which appear only once. Sequenced: CD4+ T cells sorted from blood. These receptors all stem from a human donor with alopecia areata.

The J gene is TRBJ2-3, the V gene TRBV5-1; D may correspond to TRBD1 or TRBD2 (5 bases each). Germline V gene data show CDR1 as SGHRS and CDR2 as YFSETQ. This CDR3 spans 16 amino acids. Trimming pared 3 bases from V and 0 bases from J, leaving 14 bases between. The CDR3 DNA reads as TGCGCCAGCAGCTCCGTCGGGACCATTAGCACAGATACGCAGTATTTT. It codes for CASSSVGTISTDTQYF.

V gene TRBV29-1 combines with J gene TRBJ2-1; no definite D call. This CDR3 is built from 11 residues. Germline CDR1 reads SQVTM; CDR2 reads ANQGSEA. V shed 0 bases and J shed 9 bases, with 6 bases lying between them. DNA of the CDR3: TGCAGCGTTGAAGACTCGGCTGAGCAGTTCTTC. This gives the protein CSVEDSAEQFF.

J is TRBJ2-5 and V is TRBV30, with D possibly matching TRBD2 (5 bases). The germline V gene has CDR1 GTSNPN and CDR2 SVGIG (reference sequence). CDR3 length: 11 amino acids. Trimming stripped 0 bases from V and 7 bases from J, with 6 bases between. This chain's CDR3 is CAWSVRGTQYF. DNA of the CDR3: TGTGCCTGGAGTGTACGGGGGACCCAGTACTTC. Full variable domain (remainder filled in from reference TRBV30 and TRBJ2-5): SQTIHQWPATLVQPVGSPLSLECTVEGTSNPNLYWYRQAAGRGLQLLFYSVGIGQISSEVPQNLSASRPQDRQFILSSKKLLLSDSGFYLCAWSVRGTQYFGPGTRLLVL.

This clone was seen many times. The chain joins TRBV19 to TRBJ2-3; no clear D. Germline V gene data show CDR1 as LNHDA and CDR2 as SQIVND (reference sequence). With 5 bases removed from V and 6 bases from J, the gap between germline ends came to 9 bases. This CDR3 has 12 residues. The CDR3 here is CASSPERDTQYF. The DNA of the CDR3 is TGTGCCAGTAGTCCAGAGAGGGATACGCAGTATTTT.

This chain connects TRBV5-1 to TRBJ2-5, with 8 bases identical to TRBD2. Germline V gene data show CDR1 as SGHRS and CDR2 as YFSETQ. The V segment lost 0 bases and the J segment 1 base; nucleotides outside the gene matches: 5. The CDR3 sequence is 16 residues long. CDR3 sequence reads: CASSLGAGVGQETQYF. As DNA, the CDR3 is TGCGCCAGCAGCTTGGGAGCGGGAGTGGGCCAAGAGACCCAGTACTTC.

This chain links TRBV30 with TRBJ2-7, with a tentative D call TRBD2 (7 bases). This CDR3 region has 14 residues. Per the germline V gene, CDR1 is GTSNPN and CDR2 is SVGIG (reference sequence). V was pared by 4 bases and J by 2 bases, with 15 bases between. The CDR3 is CAWTQWGGTYEQYF. The CDR3, as DNA: TGTGCCTGGACCCAATGGGGGGGCACCTACGAGCAGTACTTC.

J is TRBJ1-5 and V is TRBV2; no reliable D call. The V gene lost 0 bases and the J gene lost 3 bases, with 15 bases spanning the gap. The length of the CDR3 is 17 residues. From germline, CDR1 is SNHLY and CDR2 FYNNEI. CDR3 region: CASSEAVGVLANQPQHF. The CDR3 DNA follows: TGTGCCAGCAGTGAAGCTGTCGGGGTCTTGGCCAATCAGCCCCAGCATTTT.

The chain joins TRBV6-5 to TRBJ2-7; D is ambiguous. Trimming left V 0 bases short and J 6 bases short, with 15 bases between. The length of the CDR3 is 15 residues. Germline V gene data show CDR1 as MNHEY and CDR2 as SVGAGI. CDR3 region: CASSYSTLVLREQYF. In nucleotides, the CDR3 is TGTGCCAGCAGTTACTCGACCCTAGTCCTCCGCGAGCAGTACTTC.

The chain combines TRBV5-1 with TRBJ2-7, with TRBD2 identical over 9 bases. The CDR3 sequence is 14 residues long. V trimming: 4 bases; J trimming: 6 bases; junction bases outside the gene matches: 8. Per germline, CDR1 SGHRS and CDR2 YFSETQ. In DNA form, the CDR3 reads TGCGCCAGCAGCCCCCTAGCGGGATCTTCCGAGCAGTACTTC. Translating gives CASSPLAGSSEQYF.

The gene calls are TRBV25-1 and TRBJ1-1; a weak D match, TRBD1 (5 bases). The germline V and J ends were trimmed by 6 bases and 5 bases, with 16 bases remaining between them. CDR1 and CDR2 from the germline V gene are MGHDK and SYGVNS. The CDR3 has 14 amino acids. The CDR3 loop is CASRGSSGVTEAFF. Written as DNA, the CDR3 is TGTGCCAGCAGGGGGTCGTCGGGGGTGACTGAAGCTTTCTTT.

V and J are TRBV4-2 and TRBJ2-1; 10 bases align to TRBD2. CDR3 length: 14 amino acids. The junction had 9 bases not matched to a gene; V was cut back by 11 bases and J by 5 bases. Germline V CDR1 and CDR2: LGHNA, YNFKEQ. CDR3 DNA sequence: TGTGCCGCTTCGGGACTAGCGACCGACAATGAGCAGTTCTTC. Translated: CAASGLATDNEQFF.

The chain joins TRBV30 to TRBJ2-7, with TRBD1 identical over 7 bases. This CDR3 has 14 amino acids. Germline V gene data show CDR1 as GTSNPN and CDR2 as SVGIG (reference sequence). V trimming: 2 bases; J trimming: 3 bases; junction bases outside the gene matches: 7. The CDR3 DNA reads as TGTGCCTGGAGTAGGGACAGATCCTTCTACGAGCAGTACTTC. This codes for CAWSRDRSFYEQYF.

CDR3 sequence reads: CASSYRLAGGGEQYF. The CDR3 DNA sequence: TGCGCCAGCAGCTATAGGCTAGCGGGAGGCGGAGAGCAGTACTTC. The chain recombines TRBV5-1 with TRBJ2-7, with TRBD2 matching 11 bases. Germline assignment: CDR1 SGHRS and CDR2 YFSETQ. This CDR3 spans 15 amino acids. The J segment lost 7 bases and the V segment lost 3 bases, leaving 9 bases of the junction unmatched.

This clone appeared a few times. The chain couples TRBV7-8 to TRBJ2-2, with 8 bases identical to TRBD2. The CDR3 loop spans 15 amino acids. Germline CDR1 is SGHVS and CDR2 is FQNEAQ. The J segment lost 5 bases and the V segment lost 0 bases, leaving 2 bases of the junction unmatched. The CDR3 sequence: CASSLALAVTGELFF. CDR3 DNA: TGTGCCAGCAGCTTAGCACTAGCGGTTACCGGGGAGCTGTTTTTT.